Listed below are T cell receptor beta chains from one sample, sequenced in a study of shared clonotypes between healthy human individuals. Data came from immunoSEQ multiplex PCR; TCRdb stores just in-frame clones and leaves some out. The sample shows under 350,000 clones, around 87% of them seen only once. Sample: memory CD8+ T cells sorted from blood. Receptors originate from a man younger than 35 in good health. Each CDR3 is given with its conserved first and last residue. The D gene is left open where the match is weak. Size tells how often a clone was seen (once, few, many) or the class of an expanded clone, and some rows leave it out.

TRBV9	TRBJ2-2	-	-	TGTGCCAGCAGCGTAGGGTGGGGAACCGGGGAGCTGTTTTTT	CASSVGWGTGELFF
TRBV7-6	TRBJ2-7	-	TRBD2	TGTGCCAGCAGCCCAGGGGCGCGGGAGGGAGCCTACGAGCAGTACTTC	CASSPGAREGAYEQYF
TRBV11-2	TRBJ2-2	-	-	TGTGCCAGCAGCTTCAGCCTCTGGGACTTGTCCACCGGGGAGCTGTTTTTT	CASSFSLWDLSTGELFF
TRBV27	TRBJ2-7	-	TRBD2	TGTGCCAGCAGAGGACTAGCGGGGGAAAATGGCGAGCAGTACTTC	CASRGLAGENGEQYF
TRBV4-3	TRBJ2-5	-	TRBD1	TGCGCCAGCAGCCAAGATCAGGGGGACCTCGGGACCCAGTACTTC	CASSQDQGDLGTQYF
TRBV29-1	TRBJ2-7	-	TRBD1	TGCAGCGTTGGGACAGGGGAGGGTTACGAGCAGTACTTC	CSVGTGEGYEQYF
TRBV11-3	TRBJ2-1	many	-	TGTGCCAGCAGCTTAGGCGGGCACAATGAGCAGTTCTTC	CASSLGGHNEQFF
TRBV15	TRBJ2-5	-	-	TGTGCCACCAGCGAGTTTGTGATAGAGACCCAGTACTTC	CATSEFVIETQYF
TRBV29-1	TRBJ1-1	-	TRBD1	TGCAGCGTCGAAGGGGACAGGGGAGCCACTGAAGCTTTCTTT	CSVEGDRGATEAFF
TRBV28	TRBJ1-4	-	TRBD1	TGTGCCAGCAGTTCGGGACAGGGGTTAACTAATGAAAAACTGTTTTTT	CASSSGQGLTNEKLFF
TRBV6-5	TRBJ2-1	-	-	TGTGCCAGCAGTTACTCGAGCTTTTATGAGCAGTTCTTC	CASSYSSFYEQFF
TRBV13	TRBJ2-7	-	TRBD2	TGTGCCAGCAGCTCTGATCTGGCGGGAGGGCCCTACGAGCAGTACTTC	CASSSDLAGGPYEQYF
TRBV11-2	TRBJ2-3	-	-	TGTGCCAGCAGCTCCCTGGGCGCGCAGTATTTT	CASSSLGAQYF
TRBV7-9	TRBJ1-2	-	-	TGTGCCAGCAGCCCGACGGCAGGGTGGACGGGAGGCTACACCTTC	CASSPTAGWTGGYTF
TRBV12-5	TRBJ2-1	-	TRBD1	TGTGCTAGTGGTTTAAACAGGGGTCCCTACTACAATGAGCAGTTCTTC	CASGLNRGPYYNEQFF
TRBV27	TRBJ2-5	-	-	TGTGCCAGCAGCGTCGGGACTGGAGACCAAGAGACCCAGTACTTC	CASSVGTGDQETQYF
TRBV7-9	TRBJ1-1	-	TRBD1	TGTGCCAGCAGCAAGCCGGGACAGGGGGCTGAAAAAGCTTTCTTT	CASSKPGQGAEKAFF
TRBV5-1	TRBJ1-1	-	-	TGCGCCAGCAGCTTTAGTGAGGGTCTTAACACTGAAGCTTTCTTT	CASSFSEGLNTEAFF
TRBV5-1	TRBJ2-5	-	TRBD1	TGCGCCAGCAGCGAGGGGACAGGGAAAGAGACCCAGTACTTC	CASSEGTGKETQYF
TRBV7-9	TRBJ1-1	-	-	TGTGCCAGCAGCCCCGCCGGGGAGAGGGAAGGTTGGGAAGCTTTCTTT	CASSPAGEREGWEAFF
TRBV27	TRBJ2-5	few	-	TGTGCCAGCCGTCTGGGGTTGACCCAGTACTTC	CASRLGLTQYF
TRBV11-2	TRBJ2-1	-	TRBD1	TGTGCCAGCAGCTCCCTACTTGACAGGGTGAATGAGCAGTTCTTC	CASSSLLDRVNEQFF
TRBV7-9	TRBJ1-1	-	TRBD1	TGTGCCAGCAGCTCCCCCGGGACAGGGGGCGCTTGGAACACTGAAGCTTTCTTT	CASSSPGTGGAWNTEAFF
TRBV5-6	TRBJ1-4	-	-	TGTGCCAGTGCCTCCCGGACCGAGGCGGGGTCTAATGAAAAACTGTTTTTT	CASASRTEAGSNEKLFF
TRBV4-1	TRBJ2-7	-	TRBD1	TGCGCCAGCAGCCTCGGGACAGACTACGAGCAGTACTTC	CASSLGTDYEQYF
TRBV5-1	TRBJ2-7	few	-	TGCGCCAGCAGCATCGGCCGGGGCCTGGGTACCTACGAGCAGTACTTC	CASSIGRGLGTYEQYF
TRBV4-1	TRBJ1-5	-	TRBD1	TGCGCCAGCAGCCAAACGACAGGGGGCAAGCCCCAGCATTTT	CASSQTTGGKPQHF
TRBV21-1	TRBJ2-2	-	-	-	CASSKVAGGSGELFF
TRBV29-1	TRBJ2-7	-	-	TGCAGCGTTGAGGCCCCGGGTAACTACGAGCAGTACTTC	CSVEAPGNYEQYF
TRBV10-3	TRBJ2-2	-	-	TGTGCCATCAGTGCCGGAGGGCCCGGGGAGCTGTTTTTT	CAISAGGPGELFF
TRBV29-1	TRBJ2-3	-	TRBD1	TGCAGCGTTGAAGAAAGGGACAGACCTAGGGATACGCAGTATTTT	CSVEERDRPRDTQYF
TRBV6-5	TRBJ1-1	-	-	TGTGCCAGCAGTTACCGACGTGCAGCTTTCTTT	CASSYRRAAFF
TRBV10-2	TRBJ1-2	-	-	TGCGCCAGCATGCAGCAGGGGAGTAACTATGGCTACACCTTC	CASMQQGSNYGYTF
TRBV12-5	TRBJ2-7	-	-	TGTGCTAGTGGCTTTCCGGGGCAGGGACTGATAGAGCAGTACTTC	CASGFPGQGLIEQYF
TRBV10-3	TRBJ2-5	once	-	TGTGCCATCAGTGAACACGGGCGAGAGGAGACCCAGTACTTC	CAISEHGREETQYF
TRBV10-3	TRBJ2-3	few	-	TGTGCCATCGCGGGTATTTCAGTAACAGATACGCAGTATTTT	CAIAGISVTDTQYF
TRBV5-1	TRBJ2-1	-	TRBD2	TGCGCCAGCAGCTTGGTAGCGGGAGGGCTAGATGAGCAGTTCTTC	CASSLVAGGLDEQFF
TRBV27	TRBJ1-5	-	-	TGTGCCAGCAGTTTGAAGGAAACCCAGCCCCAGCATTTT	CASSLKETQPQHF
TRBV28	TRBJ2-1	-	TRBD2	TGTGCCAGCAGATATTCTAGCGGGACCTCCTACAATGAGCAGTTCTTC	CASRYSSGTSYNEQFF
TRBV2	TRBJ2-5	-	TRBD2	TGTGCCAGCAGCGACGACAGGGGACTAGCGGGAGCTACTCGGCGCGAGACCCAGTACTTC	CASSDDRGLAGATRRETQYF
TRBV6-5	TRBJ2-1	-	-	TGTGCCAGCAGTTACTCGGAGGGAGATGGTGAGCAGTTCTTC	CASSYSEGDGEQFF
TRBV6-5	TRBJ2-2	-	TRBD2	TGTGCCAGCAGTTCATTAGCGGGGGCCCCCACCGGGGAGCTGTTTTTT	CASSSLAGAPTGELFF